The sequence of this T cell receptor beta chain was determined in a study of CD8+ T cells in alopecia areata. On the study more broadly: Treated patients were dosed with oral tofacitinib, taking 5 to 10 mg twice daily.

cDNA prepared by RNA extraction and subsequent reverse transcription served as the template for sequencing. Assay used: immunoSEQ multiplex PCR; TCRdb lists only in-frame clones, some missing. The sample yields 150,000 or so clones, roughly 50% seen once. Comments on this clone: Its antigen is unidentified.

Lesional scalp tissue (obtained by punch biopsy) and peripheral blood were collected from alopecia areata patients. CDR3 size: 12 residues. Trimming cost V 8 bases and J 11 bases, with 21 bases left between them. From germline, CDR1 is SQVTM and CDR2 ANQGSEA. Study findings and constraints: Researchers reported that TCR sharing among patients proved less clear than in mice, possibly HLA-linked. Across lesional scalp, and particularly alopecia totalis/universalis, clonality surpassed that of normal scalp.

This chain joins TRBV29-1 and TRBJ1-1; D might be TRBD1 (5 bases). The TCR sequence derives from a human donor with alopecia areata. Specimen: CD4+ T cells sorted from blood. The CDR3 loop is CSLSRDRGAAFF. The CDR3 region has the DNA TGCAGCTTGTCCCGGGATCGGGGCGCGGCTTTCTTT.